This TCR beta chain is from a study of blood T cells in healthy people across ages. All donors came from Russia, were Caucasian and healthy, and spanned ages about 6 to 100. The ends lost 4 bases at V and 2 bases at J; junction bases unmatched: 5. The CDR3 length is 16 residues. Germline V gene lookup returns CDR1 SEHNR and CDR2 FQNEAQ (reference sequence). For the second PCR, which ran for roughly 6 to 11 cycles, a sample-barcoded 5' primer and a J-beta primer mix were used. TCRdb recomputed calls from the 5' RACE reads with MiXCR, one row per CDR3 protein. The profile covers some 790,000 distinct CDR3 sequences, with around 26% appearing a single time and about 18% taken by the ten largest. Note on this clonotype: Antigen unknown.

Points from the study as a whole: In the absence of known donor CMV status, changes in expanded clonotypes were possibly confounded.

The sequence was collected from a woman aged 80 or over in good health. The sample comprised blood. The chain combines TRBV7-9 with TRBJ2-3; 11 nucleotides line up with TRBD1. DNA for the CDR3: TGTGCCAGCAGCTCCAGGACAGGGGGCCCCACAGATACGCAGTATTTT. As protein: CASSSRTGGPTDTQYF.